These 24 T cell receptor beta chains were sequenced from one sample in a study of response to subunit inactivated influenza vaccine. Using its own MiXCR run on the RT-PCR reads, TCRdb lists one record per CDR3 protein. The repertoire holds 710,000 or so distinct CDR3 sequences, with more than 15% as singletons. Sequencing was performed on PBMCs from blood, taken 11 to 12 days after vaccination. The receptors were sampled from a man between 50 and 59 years old who received an inactivated influenza vaccine.

This clonotype has at least ten counts. This chain connects TRBV15 to TRBJ2-3, with D perhaps TRBD1 (5 bases). Per the germline V gene, CDR1 is LNHNV and CDR2 is YYDKDF (reference sequence). There are 15 residues in the CDR3. V was clipped by 0 bases and J by 2 bases, with 9 bases between them. Here the CDR3 reads CATSREHRTTDTQYF. CDR3 nucleotides: TGTGCCACCAGCAGAGAACACAGGACCACAGATACGCAGTATTTT.

The chain links TRBV7-9 to TRBJ2-5; D not certain. CDR1 and CDR2 (germline): SEHNR, FQNEAQ (reference sequence). There are 13 residues in the CDR3. Trimming pared 3 bases from V and 4 bases from J, leaving 9 bases between. The CDR3: CASSLRQLETQYF. The CDR3 nucleotides read TGTGCCAGCAGCTTGCGGCAGTTAGAGACCCAGTACTTC.

This chain connects TRBV7-9 to TRBJ2-1, with 8 bases matching TRBD1. V gave up 2 bases and J gave up 5 bases; unmatched junction bases: 8. CDR1 SEHNR and CDR2 FQNEAQ come from the germline V gene (reference sequence). The CDR3 spans 16 residues. The CDR3 here is CASSLSRGLTHNEQFF. CDR3 sequence (DNA): TGTGCCAGCAGCTTATCCAGGGGGCTCACCCACAATGAGCAGTTCTTC.

This clonotype occurred a few times. The chain is built from TRBV24-1 and TRBJ1-1; maybe TRBD1 (6 bases). The V gene lost 3 bases and the J gene lost 1 base, with 8 bases spanning the gap. CDR1 and CDR2 from the germline V gene are KGHDR and SFDVKD. The CDR3 is 14 residues long. CDR3 DNA: TGTGCCACCAGTGATACAGGGAAGAACACTGAAGCTTTCTTT. Residues: CATSDTGKNTEAFF.

This clonotype was counted only a few times. The chain carries TRBV7-9 and TRBJ2-7, with 7 bases that match TRBD2. V was clipped by 7 bases and J by 3 bases; unmatched bases: 6. Looked up from germline, CDR1 is SEHNR and CDR2 is FQNEAQ (reference sequence). This CDR3 region has 13 residues. In nucleotides, the CDR3 is TGTGCCAGCAACGCGGGGGAGGGCTACGAGCAGTACTTC. It is translated as CASNAGEGYEQYF.

This clonotype has more than one count but fewer than ten. The V and J genes are TRBV7-2 and TRBJ1-2; D is undetermined. Trimming took off 3 bases at V and 9 bases at J, with 14 bases between the two ends. The V gene's germline CDR1 is SGHTA and CDR2 FQGNSA. The CDR3 length is 13 residues. Here the CDR3 DNA reads TGTGCCAGCAGCTTGCACCCCCAAGGGAGCTACACCTTC. Translated: CASSLHPQGSYTF.

The CDR3 is CASRGARGRDNEQFF. The CDR3 region has the DNA TGTGCCAGCCGGGGGGCGCGGGGGCGAGACAATGAGCAGTTCTTC. The chain couples TRBV11-2 to TRBJ2-1; tentative D call: TRBD2 (7 bases). Trimming removed 8 bases at V and 5 bases at J, with 19 bases between. Germline V gene sequence: CDR1 SGHAT, CDR2 FQNNGV. The CDR3 is 15 residues long.

This clonotype was detected many times. This chain links TRBV18 with TRBJ2-6; 9 bases align to TRBD1. The CDR3 runs 19 residues. J was trimmed by 2 bases and V by 5 bases; bases with no gene match: 13. CDR1 and CDR2 from the germline V gene are KGHSH and LQKENI. CDR3 DNA sequence: TGTGCCAGCTCATCAGTCTCGGGACAGGGAAAGACTGGGGCCAACGTCCTGACTTTC. Encoded protein: CASSSVSGQGKTGANVLTF.

This clonotype has a handful of counts. The chain employs TRBV4-3 and TRBJ2-3; 14 bases are shared with TRBD2. Germline V CDR1 and CDR2: LGHNA, YSLEER. Losses at the gene ends were 1 base for V and 3 bases for J; bases not matched to a gene: 0. The CDR3 loop spans 16 amino acids. The CDR3 spells CASSQGTSGRTDTQYF. The CDR3 nucleotides are TGCGCCAGCAGCCAAGGGACTAGCGGGAGGACAGATACGCAGTATTTT.

This clonotype appeared a few times. This chain connects TRBV10-3 to TRBJ2-5, with a weak D call TRBD1 (5 bases). The CDR3 loop spans 13 amino acids. Germline CDR1 is ENHRY and CDR2 is SYGVKD. Trimming cost V 8 bases and J 5 bases, with 15 bases left between them. As DNA, the CDR3 is TGTGCCATCGCCAGGGTCATTGGGGAGACCCAGTACTTC. Translated, it gives CAIARVIGETQYF.

The chain uses TRBV28 and TRBJ2-1; D remains ambiguous. Germline CDR1 is MDHEN and CDR2 is SYDVKM. V was cut by 2 bases and J by 10 bases, with 9 bases left in between. CDR3 size: 12 residues. CDR3 loop: CASSLTPEEQFF. CDR3 bases: TGTGCCAGCAGTTTAACCCCGGAGGAGCAGTTCTTC. The whole variable domain, filled in from reference TRBV28 and TRBJ2-1, reads DVKVTQSSRYLVKRTGEKVFLECVQDMDHENMFWYRQDPGLGLRLIYFSYDVKMKEKGDIPEGYSVSREKKERFSLILESASTNQTSMYLCASSLTPEEQFFGPGTRLTVL.

As regards this clonotype: At one of its ends the junction is not consistent with the germline gene, which may arise from a read error. The CDR3 sequence is CSVEGTSGRAKETQYF. The CDR3 bases are TGCAGCGTGGAAGGGACTAGCGGGAGGGCGAAAGAGACCCAGTACTTC. The chain joins TRBV29-1 to TRBJ2-5; 16 bases are shared with TRBD2. The CDR3 loop spans 16 amino acids. Germline-derived CDR1 and CDR2 are SQVTM and ANQGSEA.

The sample holds a few counts of this clonotype. V usage is TRBV29-1 and J usage is TRBJ2-7; TRBD2 aligns across 14 bases. Trimming cost V 4 bases and J 6 bases; bases outside gene matches: 2. This CDR3 has 13 amino acids. Germline CDR1 is SQVTM and CDR2 is ANQGSEA. In nucleotides, the CDR3 is TGCAGCGTTGGGGGACTAGCGGGAGCCGAGCAGTACTTC. Protein: CSVGGLAGAEQYF.

The V gene is TRBV18, the J gene TRBJ2-1; no definite D call. The germline V gene encodes CDR1 KGHSH and CDR2 LQKENI. The V end was cut by 1 base, the J end by 5 bases, with 15 bases between. The CDR3 contains 16 residues. The CDR3 DNA reads as TGTGCCAGCTCACCACGGCAGTTCCTTTCTGACAATGAGCAGTTCTTC. It is translated as CASSPRQFLSDNEQFF.

This clonotype was observed a few times. The chain uses TRBV5-1 and TRBJ1-1, with D perhaps TRBD1 (5 bases). Germline V gene data show CDR1 as SGHRS and CDR2 as YFSETQ. The CDR3 contains 15 residues. V was pared by 5 bases and J by 1 base, with 15 bases between. The CDR3 nucleotides read TGCGCCAGCAGTCCAACCCGGGGGGAGAACACTGAAGCTTTCTTT. Translation gives CASSPTRGENTEAFF.

This clonotype has only a few counts. V and J are TRBV7-6 and TRBJ2-3; TRBD2 matches 7 bases. Germline loops: CDR1 SGHVS, CDR2 FNYEAQ. Trimming removed 4 bases from V and 6 bases from J; junction bases left unmatched: 10. The length of the CDR3 is 15 residues. In DNA, the CDR3 is TGTGCCAGCAGCTCCCCTGGGCGGGAGACCGATACGCAGTATTTT. This sequence encodes CASSSPGRETDTQYF.

V usage is TRBV12-3 or TRBV12-4 and J usage is TRBJ1-2; D is unresolved. The CDR3 covers 15 residues. V dropped 5 bases and J dropped 2 bases, with 15 bases sitting between them. CDR3 in DNA: TGTGCCAGCAGTCCCTGGACGCTAAAAAACTATGGCTACACCTTC. The encoded protein is CASSPWTLKNYGYTF.

This clonotype was observed a handful of times. CDR3 sequence (DNA): TGCAGTGCTAGAGGCAGCCACCAAGAGACCCAGTACTTC. The encoded protein is CSARGSHQETQYF. The V call is TRBV20-1, the J call TRBJ2-5; D remains ambiguous. The germline V and J ends were trimmed by 1 base and 0 bases, with 6 bases remaining between them. This CDR3 is built from 13 residues. The germline CDR1 and CDR2 sequences are DFQATT and SNEGSKA (reference sequence).

The CDR3 DNA is TGTGCCATCAGTGAGGGTCTAGCGGGTCCCTACGAGCAGTACTTC. Encoded protein: CAISEGLAGPYEQYF. The chain joins TRBV10-3 to TRBJ2-7; TRBD2 agrees at 8 bases. CDR3 length equals 15 residues. Germline trimming cut 2 bases from V and 2 bases from J; bases unmatched to any gene: 5. Germline V lookup: CDR1 ENHRY, CDR2 SYGVKD.

This clonotype has just a few counts. This chain links TRBV10-3 with TRBJ2-5; no clear D gene. Germline assignment: CDR1 ENHRY and CDR2 SYGVKD. There are 13 residues in the CDR3. Trimming cost V 2 bases and J 3 bases, with 7 bases left between them. The CDR3 loop reads CAISERAEETQYF. The CDR3 nucleotides are TGTGCCATCAGTGAGCGGGCGGAAGAGACCCAGTACTTC.

This clonotype was detected a few times. V is TRBV11-2 and J is TRBJ1-5; D is ambiguous. Trimming removed 2 bases at V and 7 bases at J, with 12 bases between. The CDR3 runs 14 residues. In germline, CDR1 is SGHAT, CDR2 FQNNGV. The CDR3 coding sequence is TGTGCCAGCAGCTTATCGTCCCGGGAACAGCCCCAGCATTTT. Protein sequence: CASSLSSREQPQHF.

This clonotype was counted a few times. The gene calls are TRBV10-2 and TRBJ1-2; D is undetermined. Germline V lookup: CDR1 WSHSY, CDR2 SAAADI. V was pared by 3 bases and J by 7 bases, with 9 bases between. The CDR3 consists of 12 residues. CDR3 region: CASSDVGRGYTF. The CDR3 DNA is TGCGCCAGCAGTGACGTAGGACGTGGCTACACCTTC.

This clonotype has a count of ten or more. This sequence joins TRBV20-1 and TRBJ2-2; 8 bases are a match to TRBD2. The ends lost 3 bases at V and 6 bases at J; junction bases unmatched: 3. There are 13 residues in the CDR3. Germline V lookup: CDR1 DFQATT, CDR2 SNEGSKA (reference sequence). For the CDR3, the DNA is TGCAGTGCTAGTTCCGGGAGGGCCGGGGAGCTGTTTTTT. Translation: CSASSGRAGELFF.

This clonotype showed up just a few times. The chain couples TRBV3-1 to TRBJ2-1, with 12 bases identical to TRBD2. The CDR3 runs 15 residues. Per germline, CDR1 LGHDT and CDR2 YNNKEL (reference sequence). Losses at the gene ends were 4 bases for V and 7 bases for J; bases not matched to a gene: 5. The CDR3 here is CASSRTSGIGNEQFF. The DNA for the CDR3 is TGTGCCAGCAGCCGGACTAGCGGGATAGGGAATGAGCAGTTCTTC.